The rows below give T cell receptor beta chains drawn from one sample of a study of cytomegalovirus exposure and HLA in healthy donors. The table came from immunoSEQ multiplex PCR; TCRdb's copy has only in-frame clones and leaves some out. The sample has approximately 160,000 clones; roughly 90% are singletons. The sample was PBMCs. The receptors shown here come from a man between 18 and 35 years old in good health and CMV-seropositive. The CDR3 runs from the conserved cysteine through the conserved F or W. A D gene is named only where the DNA matches it firmly. The listing skips clone size in some rows; elsewhere it reads once, few, many or a size class.

DNA: TGTGCCAGCAGCCCGCTGCTACTTCTGGGCGGGAGAGGGGCCTACGAGCAGTACTTC
CDR3: CASSPLLLLGGRGAYEQYF
V: TRBV28
J: TRBJ2-7
size: NA
D: TRBD2

DNA: TGTGCCAGCAGCCAAGATCGGCTAGCGCCCGGTAATGAGCAGTTCTTC
CDR3: CASSQDRLAPGNEQFF
V: TRBV4-2
J: TRBJ2-1
size: NA
D: NA

DNA: TGTGCCAGTGCTGACTGGAGAACTGAAGCTTTCTTT
CDR3: CASADWRTEAFF
V: TRBV19
J: TRBJ1-1
size: NA
D: NA

DNA: TGTGCCAGCAGCTTATCCGTAAACACTGAAGCTTTCTTT
CDR3: CASSLSVNTEAFF
V: TRBV11-2
J: TRBJ1-1
size: once
D: NA

DNA: TGTGCCAGTAGTATTCTTAAGGGCGCGGGTCTACCTGGCTACACCTTC
CDR3: CASSILKGAGLPGYTF
V: TRBV19
J: TRBJ1-2
size: NA
D: NA

DNA: TGTGCCAGTAGTATAGATCCCGGGATAGATACGCAGTATTTT
CDR3: CASSIDPGIDTQYF
V: TRBV19
J: TRBJ2-3
size: NA
D: NA

DNA: TGTGCTAGTGGTATCATTAGCAATCAGCCCCAGCATTTT
CDR3: CASGIISNQPQHF
V: TRBV12-5
J: TRBJ1-5
size: NA
D: NA

DNA: TGTGCCAGCAGCTTAGTTGGGGGGAACGACGAGCAGTACTTC
CDR3: CASSLVGGNDEQYF
V: TRBV7-8
J: TRBJ2-7
size: NA
D: NA

DNA: TGTGCTAGTGCTCCGTGGGGGACAGGTGGCGAGCAGTACTTC
CDR3: CASAPWGTGGEQYF
V: TRBV12-5
J: TRBJ2-7
size: NA
D: TRBD1

DNA: TGCGCCAGCAGTGTATCGAGTTCGCAGGGGGAGACCCAGTACTTC
CDR3: CASSVSSSQGETQYF
V: TRBV10-1
J: TRBJ2-5
size: once
D: NA

DNA: TGTGCCAGCAGCTTTATTGGCAGGGGCGCTCTAGCGGGAGCAGATACGCAGTATTTT
CDR3: CASSFIGRGALAGADTQYF
V: TRBV7-3
J: TRBJ2-3
size: NA
D: TRBD2

DNA: TGTGCCAGCAGTGCACAGGGGGCGCTTAACTATGGCTACACCTTC
CDR3: CASSAQGALNYGYTF
V: TRBV6-1
J: TRBJ1-2
size: NA
D: TRBD1

DNA: TGTGCCATCCAGACAGCGAACACCGGGGAGCTGTTTTTT
CDR3: CAIQTANTGELFF
V: TRBV28
J: TRBJ2-2
size: NA
D: NA

DNA: TGCAGCGTTGTAATAGGACAGGGGCGATTTCCAGATACGCAGTATTTT
CDR3: CSVVIGQGRFPDTQYF
V: TRBV29-1
J: TRBJ2-3
size: NA
D: TRBD1

DNA: TGTGCCAGCACCCCATGGACAGGGAACACTGAAGCTTTCTTT
CDR3: CASTPWTGNTEAFF
V: TRBV28
J: TRBJ1-1
size: NA
D: TRBD1

DNA: TGTGCCAGCAGCTTAGGGGACAGCCCTAGCACAGATACGCAGTATTTT
CDR3: CASSLGDSPSTDTQYF
V: TRBV11-3
J: TRBJ2-3
size: NA
D: TRBD1

DNA: TGTGCCAGCAGTTATGGACTAGCGGGCTACGAGCAGTACTTC
CDR3: CASSYGLAGYEQYF
V: TRBV28
J: TRBJ2-7
size: NA
D: TRBD2

DNA: TGCGCCAGCAGCTTGGCCAATACCGGGGATACGCAGTATTTT
CDR3: CASSLANTGDTQYF
V: TRBV5-1
J: TRBJ2-3
size: NA
D: NA

DNA: TGTGCCAGCAGCCAAGATCTAGCGGAGCAGTTCTTC
CDR3: CASSQDLAEQFF
V: TRBV4-2
J: TRBJ2-1
size: NA
D: NA

DNA: TGTGCCTGGCAACGGGAGACCCAAAACACCGGGGAGCTGTTTTTT
CDR3: CAWQRETQNTGELFF
V: TRBV30
J: TRBJ2-2
size: NA
D: NA

DNA: TGTGCCAGCAGTCAACAGGGCTTTACCGGGGAGCTGTTTTTT
CDR3: CASSQQGFTGELFF
V: TRBV5-4
J: TRBJ2-2
size: NA
D: NA

DNA: TGTGCCAGCAGTGACCGACTGAGCTCCTACGAGCAGTACTTC
CDR3: CASSDRLSSYEQYF
V: TRBV6-5
J: TRBJ2-7
size: NA
D: NA

DNA: TGCGCCAGCAGCTATATAGCGGGAGCACGGAATGAGCAGTTCTTC
CDR3: CASSYIAGARNEQFF
V: TRBV5-1
J: TRBJ2-1
size: NA
D: TRBD2

DNA: TGCGCCAGCAGCCAAATCCTCTCCTACGAGCAGTACTTC
CDR3: CASSQILSYEQYF
V: TRBV4-1
J: TRBJ2-7
size: NA
D: NA

DNA: TGTGCCAGCAGCCTCCACAGCGGAGACAACACCGGGGAGCTGTTTTTT
CDR3: CASSLHSGDNTGELFF
V: TRBV7-3
J: TRBJ2-2
size: NA
D: NA

DNA: TGTGCCAGCAGTCGACCCCAGACAGTTCAAGCTTTCTTT
CDR3: CASSRPQTVQAFF
V: TRBV6-5
J: TRBJ1-1
size: NA
D: NA

DNA: TGTGCCAGCAGTTATGGGACACAAGAGACCCAGTACTTC
CDR3: CASSYGTQETQYF
V: TRBV6-6
J: TRBJ2-5
size: NA
D: NA

DNA: TGCGCCAGCAGCTTCGTCCCCCTAGGATCCTACAATGAGCAGTTCTTC
CDR3: CASSFVPLGSYNEQFF
V: TRBV5-1
J: TRBJ2-1
size: NA
D: NA

DNA: TGTGCCAGCAGTGAGGGACTTCAAGAGACCCAGTACTTC
CDR3: CASSEGLQETQYF
V: TRBV2
J: TRBJ2-5
size: NA
D: NA

DNA: TGTGCCAGCAGTGAACTTTTCGGAGAGTTCAGTATTCTAGCCAAAAACATTCAGTACTTC
CDR3: CASSELFGEFSILAKNIQYF
V: TRBV6-1
J: TRBJ2-4
size: once
D: NA

DNA: TGTGCCAGCAGCTTAGGGCGGGAGACCCAGTACTTC
CDR3: CASSLGRETQYF
V: TRBV11-1
J: TRBJ2-5
size: once
D: NA

DNA: TGTGCCAGCAGTGAAGGCTACAGAGCCGGCTATGGCTACACCTTC
CDR3: CASSEGYRAGYGYTF
V: TRBV28
J: TRBJ1-2
size: NA
D: NA

DNA: TGTGCCAGCAGCCGACGGACTAGCGGGAGTGGCACAGATACGCAGTATTTT
CDR3: CASSRRTSGSGTDTQYF
V: TRBV5-4
J: TRBJ2-3
size: NA
D: TRBD2

DNA: TGTGCCACCAGCAGAGATTTTGAAGGTTTGAGGGAGCAGTACTTC
CDR3: CATSRDFEGLREQYF
V: TRBV15
J: TRBJ2-7
size: NA
D: NA

DNA: TGTGCCAGCAGAGATCTAGCGGGAGCCTACAATGAGCAGTTCTTC
CDR3: CASRDLAGAYNEQFF
V: TRBV2
J: TRBJ2-1
size: NA
D: TRBD2

DNA: TGTGCCAGCAGCCAAGCGGGAGCGGCGGAGACCCAGTACTTC
CDR3: CASSQAGAAETQYF
V: TRBV14
J: TRBJ2-5
size: NA
D: NA

DNA: TGCGCCAGCAGCCAAGCTATTACAGGGAACACTGAAGCTTTCTTT
CDR3: CASSQAITGNTEAFF
V: TRBV4-1
J: TRBJ1-1
size: NA
D: NA

DNA: TGTGCCTGGAGTTCGAAGGCGGGTATCACAAGCACAGATACGCAGTATTTT
CDR3: CAWSSKAGITSTDTQYF
V: TRBV30
J: TRBJ2-3
size: NA
D: NA

DNA: TGTGCCAGTAGGAGTACCGGGACAGGGTCATTCGGCGGGGAGCTGTTTTTT
CDR3: CASRSTGTGSFGGELFF
V: TRBV19
J: TRBJ2-2
size: NA
D: TRBD1

DNA: TGTGCCAGCAGTTTGGTTTCTGGCGGGCGTAGCACAGATACGCAGTATTTT
CDR3: CASSLVSGGRSTDTQYF
V: TRBV28
J: TRBJ2-3
size: NA
D: NA

DNA: TGTGCCTGGAGTGCTCAGGGAAATCAGCCCCAGCATTTT
CDR3: CAWSAQGNQPQHF
V: TRBV30
J: TRBJ1-5
size: few
D: NA

DNA: TGTGCCAGCAGCTTGACCCCGCTAGCGGGAGGTGACAATGAGCAGTTCTTC
CDR3: CASSLTPLAGGDNEQFF
V: TRBV7-3
J: TRBJ2-1
size: NA
D: TRBD2

DNA: TGTGCCAGCAGCTGGGGACAGACGCTCCCGGACATTCAGTACTTC
CDR3: CASSWGQTLPDIQYF
V: TRBV5-5
J: TRBJ2-4
size: NA
D: TRBD1

DNA: TGTGCCAGCCTTTCAGCGGGAAACACAGATACGCAGTATTTT
CDR3: CASLSAGNTDTQYF
V: TRBV5-4
J: TRBJ2-3
size: few
D: TRBD2

DNA: TGTGCCAGCAGCTCCGGGACTCAGGCCTACAATGAGCAGTTCTTC
CDR3: CASSSGTQAYNEQFF
V: TRBV9
J: TRBJ2-1
size: NA
D: NA

DNA: TGTGCCAGCAGTCCAGACATCCATGGCTACACCTTC
CDR3: CASSPDIHGYTF
V: TRBV6-6
J: TRBJ1-2
size: NA
D: NA

DNA: TGTGCCAGCAGCTTAATAGCGGTAAGCTCCTACAATGAGCAGTTCTTC
CDR3: CASSLIAVSSYNEQFF
V: TRBV7-3
J: TRBJ2-1
size: NA
D: NA

DNA: TGTGCCAGCAGTTTTGGGACTGGACTAGCGGGAGAATACGAGCAGTACTTC
CDR3: CASSFGTGLAGEYEQYF
V: TRBV5-5
J: TRBJ2-7
size: NA
D: TRBD2

DNA: TGTGCCAGTAGTATAGATCGAGTTACAGATACGCAGTATTTT
CDR3: CASSIDRVTDTQYF
V: TRBV19
J: TRBJ2-3
size: NA
D: NA

DNA: TGTGCCAGCAGCCAACTTCGGGACTTCCCCCTGGGGAACACTGAAGCTTTCTTT
CDR3: CASSQLRDFPLGNTEAFF
V: TRBV7-9
J: TRBJ1-1
size: NA
D: NA

DNA: TGTGCCTCGCGGGGTCAGGGCGACGGGAACACTGAAGCTTTCTTT
CDR3: CASRGQGDGNTEAFF
V: TRBV10-3
J: TRBJ1-1
size: few
D: NA

DNA: TGTGCCAGCAGTTTGACAGTTTACGAGCAGTACTTC
CDR3: CASSLTVYEQYF
V: TRBV6-5
J: TRBJ2-7
size: NA
D: NA

DNA: TGTGCCAGCAGCCCACAGGGGGAGACCTACAATGAGCAGTTCTTC
CDR3: CASSPQGETYNEQFF
V: TRBV25-1
J: TRBJ2-1
size: NA
D: TRBD1